The 9 T cell receptor beta chains reported below all come from one sample, sequenced in a study of cytomegalovirus exposure and HLA in healthy donors. TCRdb's table, derived via immunoSEQ multiplex PCR, lists solely in-frame clones and lacks some. The table shows about 360,000 clones, with 70% to 90% occurring only once. The sample was PBMCs. The receptors here all came from a woman under 30 in good health and CMV-seronegative.

The chain links TRBV19 to TRBJ2-6; D is perhaps TRBD1 (6 bases). Trimming took 8 bases from V and 3 from J, leaving 11 bases between them. The CDR3 is 14 amino acids. Germline CDR1 reads LNHDA; CDR2 reads SQIVND (reference sequence). This CDR3 is CASQGRGGANVLTF. The CDR3 DNA reads TGTGCCAGTCAGGGCAGGGGTGGGGCCAACGTCCTGACTTTC.

The J gene is TRBJ1-1, the V gene TRBV6-1, with D unclear. CDR3 length equals 12 residues. V shed 6 bases and J shed 7 bases, with 12 bases lying between them. Germline CDR1 and CDR2: MNHNS and SASEGT. CDR3 sequence (DNA): TGTGCCAGCAGCCTGTGGGCAGATGAAGCTTTCTTT. Its protein product is CASSLWADEAFF.

Note on this clone: Additional DNA sequences in this sample encode the identical CDR3. The V call is TRBV7-9, the J call TRBJ1-2, with TRBD1 matching 7 bases. This CDR3 has 13 amino acids. Germline values: CDR1 SEHNR, CDR2 FQNEAQ (reference sequence). After removal of 5 bases from V and 8 bases from J, the junction contained 8 bases not matched to a gene. CDR3 DNA: TGTGCCAGCAGCCCCAACAGGGGAGGCGGCTACACCTTC. It is translated as CASSPNRGGGYTF.

The gene calls are TRBV23-1 and TRBJ2-7; the match to TRBD2 covers 11 bases. TRBV23-1 is an open reading frame whose function is uncertain. Germline trimming cut 4 bases from V and 7 bases from J; bases unmatched to any gene: 12. The CDR3 is made up of 16 amino acids. CDR3 loop: CASSRHLAGGTGEQYF. The DNA for the CDR3 is TGCGCCAGCAGTCGACACCTAGCGGGGGGTACGGGAGAGCAGTACTTC.

This clone was observed once. This chain uses TRBV7-9 with TRBJ1-2; 8 nucleotides match TRBD1. V shed 3 bases and J 4 bases; nucleotides not matched to a gene: 10. This CDR3 is 16 amino acids long. From germline, CDR1 is SEHNR and CDR2 FQNEAQ (reference sequence). CDR3 bases: TGTGCCAGCAGCTTGGGAGGACAGGGTATCGGCTATGGCTACACCTTC. Its protein is CASSLGGQGIGYGYTF. The full variable domain, rest sourced from reference TRBV7-9 and TRBJ1-2, is DTGVSQNPRHKITKRGQNVTFRCDPISEHNRLYWYRQTLGQGPEFLTYFQNEAQLEKSRLLSDRFSAERPKGSFSTLEIQRTEQGDSAMYLCASSLGGQGIGYGYTFGSGTRLTVV.

This chain connects TRBV15 to TRBJ2-7; possible D gene TRBD1, 6 bases. Between the trimmed V and J ends, which lost 8 bases and 3 bases, there was a span of 11 bases. The CDR3 runs to 12 residues. The germline V gene encodes CDR1 LNHNV and CDR2 YYDKDF (reference sequence). DNA of the CDR3: TGTGCCACCGCGGACAGCCGCTACGAGCAGTACTTC. It encodes CATADSRYEQYF.

This clone was seen a few times. This sequence joins TRBV6-1 and TRBJ1-6; TRBD1 matches at 9 bases. The length of the CDR3 is 13 residues. The J segment lost 11 bases and the V segment lost 6 bases, leaving 5 bases of the junction unmatched. Germline V gives CDR1 MNHNS, CDR2 SASEGT. CDR3 in amino acids: CASRQGASAPLHF. In DNA, the CDR3 is TGTGCCAGCAGACAGGGGGCTTCTGCACCCCTCCACTTT.

The chain carries TRBV5-4 and TRBJ1-2, with 7 bases matching TRBD1. The CDR3 runs to 15 residues. Germline loops: CDR1 SGHNT, CDR2 YYREEE (reference sequence). With V trimmed by 3 bases and J by 7 bases, 12 bases remained unmatched. The chain's CDR3 is CASSYRDREASGYTF. In DNA form, the CDR3 reads TGTGCCAGCAGCTATAGAGACAGGGAAGCTTCTGGCTACACCTTC.

The chain joins TRBV19 to TRBJ1-2; no reliable D call. V lost 4 bases to trimming and J lost 6 bases, with 12 bases between them. The CDR3 totals 13 residues. CDR1 and CDR2 (germline): LNHDA, SQIVND (reference sequence). The CDR3 loop reads CASSTGIRDGYTF. In nucleotides, the CDR3 is TGTGCCAGTAGTACCGGGATCCGGGATGGCTACACCTTC.